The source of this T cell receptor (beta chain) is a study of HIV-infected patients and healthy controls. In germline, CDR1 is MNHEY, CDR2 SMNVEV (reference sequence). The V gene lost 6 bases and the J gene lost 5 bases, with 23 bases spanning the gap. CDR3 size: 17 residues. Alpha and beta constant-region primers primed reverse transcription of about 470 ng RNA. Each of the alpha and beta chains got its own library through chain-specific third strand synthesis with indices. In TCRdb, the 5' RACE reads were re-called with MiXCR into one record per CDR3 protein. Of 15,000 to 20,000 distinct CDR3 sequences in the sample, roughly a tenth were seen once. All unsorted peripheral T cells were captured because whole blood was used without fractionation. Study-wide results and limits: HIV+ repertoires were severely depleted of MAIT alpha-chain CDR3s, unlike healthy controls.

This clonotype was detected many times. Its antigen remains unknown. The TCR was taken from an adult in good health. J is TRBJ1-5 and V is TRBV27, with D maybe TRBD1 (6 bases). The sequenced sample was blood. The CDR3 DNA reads TGTGCCAGCAGCTCTGCTTGGGGCAGGGGATTAGATCAGCCCCAGCATTTT. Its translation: CASSSAWGRGLDQPQHF.